There are a few counts of the clone carrying this TCR beta chain. Its antigen remains unknown. The data originate from a study of T cell responses to AZD1222 COVID-19 vaccine. Turning to the study itself: Second-dose groups at about 4 or about 12 weeks were pooled. Study-wide points: Clonal diversity may have been underestimated, and the donors were mostly white British, with more females than males. Repertoires in all cases were sampled only once the peak T cell response had passed.

In germline, CDR1 is ENHRY, CDR2 SYGVKD. This CDR3 region has 12 residues. V lost 2 bases, J lost 8 bases, and 9 bases lay in between. Here immunoSEQ multiplex PCR was the method, and the copy in TCRdb shows in-frame clones only, minus some. The sample lists about 120,000 clones, roughly 88% occurring once. The rearrangement uses TRBV10-3 and TRBJ1-2; D is possibly TRBD1 (5 bases). The clonotype comes from an adult in good health. The sample was peripheral blood, taken on day 0 of AZD1222 vaccination. The CDR3 DNA sequence: TGTGCCATCAGTGAGGAGGGGAAGGGCTACACCTTC. Residues: CAISEEGKGYTF.